The entry below gives a single TCR beta chain sequence along with its context. What it binds is not known. With 6 bases removed from V and 5 bases from J, the gap between germline ends came to 9 bases. Germline assignment: CDR1 SGHTA and CDR2 FQGNSA. The CDR3 has 12 amino acids. The assay was immunoSEQ multiplex PCR, and TCRdb's table has in-frame clones only and misses some. Found here are about 21,000 clones, just over 85% of them singletons; the top ten hold less than 2.5%. This sample was included in a study of T cells after posttransplantation cyclophosphamide. Study results and caveats: Recipient CMV seropositivity and CMV reactivation strongly tracked TRB clonality. Blood and skin or GI T cell repertoires showed limited TRB overlap.

Control samples came 1 year after myeloablative marrow transplants with methotrexate plus calcineurin inhibitor. The source was PBMCs, collected 362 days after allogeneic stem cell transplant with calcineurin inhibitor and methotrexate. The sequence was collected from a female patient aged 25-39 years who received an allogeneic stem cell transplant from an unrelated donor, was CMV-positive, and had acute and chronic GVHD. The graft donor may be the source of some T cells. The chain couples TRBV7-2 to TRBJ2-3; tentatively, D is TRBD1 (5 bases). In DNA, the CDR3 is TGTGCCAGCAGGGGGCCTGTAGATACGCAGTATTTT. Translating gives CASRGPVDTQYF.